These T cell receptor beta chains were read from a single sample in a study of OX40 agonist ivuxolimab in advanced cancers. The table came from immunoSEQ multiplex PCR; TCRdb's copy has only in-frame clones and leaves some out. The repertoire holds about 50,000 clones, 82% seen once, with about 1.8% in the top ten. The material sequenced was CD4+ or CD8+ T cells sorted from blood, taken in a trial of the OX40 agonist ivuxolimab. All receptors come from an adult with an advanced solid tumor such as melanoma, head and neck, liver or kidney cancer. The CDR3 runs from the conserved cysteine through the conserved F or W. A D gene is named only where the DNA matches it firmly. Size tells how often a clone was seen (once, few, many) or the class of an expanded clone, and some rows leave it out.

j_call d_call clone_size v_call cdr3_nt cdr3_aa
TRBJ1-2 - - TRBV6-5 TGTGCCAGCAGACCGGGACTCCGGGTACACGGCTACACCTTC CASRPGLRVHGYTF
TRBJ1-2 - - TRBV30 TGTGCCTGGAGTGTAAGACAGGTAGATGGCTACACCTTC CAWSVRQVDGYTF
TRBJ2-7 - - TRBV11-2 TGTGCCAGCTTCCAGGTTCCCGAGCAGTACTTC CASFQVPEQYF
TRBJ2-7 TRBD1 - TRBV30 TGTGCCTGGACGGACAGGCTTTCCTCCTACGAGCAGTACTTC CAWTDRLSSYEQYF
TRBJ1-1 - - TRBV5-1 TGCGCCAGCAGCCCCAGGGGAGGGGAGACTGAAGCTTTCTTT CASSPRGGETEAFF
TRBJ2-2 - few TRBV4-1 TGCGCCAGCAGCCAAGCAGGACTCGTTACGAACACCGGGGAGCTGTTTTTT CASSQAGLVTNTGELFF
TRBJ2-2 - - TRBV4-3 TGCGCCAGCAGCCATGCGACGAACACCGGGGAGCTGTTTTTT CASSHATNTGELFF
TRBJ1-1 TRBD1 - TRBV4-1 TGCGCCAGCAGCCGGCCGGGACAGGGGGGAGCTTTCTTT CASSRPGQGGAFF
TRBJ2-2 TRBD2 - TRBV5-4 TGTGCCAGCAGCGGTAGCGGGGCTCGCACCGGGGAGCTGTTTTTT CASSGSGARTGELFF
TRBJ2-3 - - TRBV9 TGTGCCAGCAGCGTTAAACTCGGGGAGAGCACAGATACGCAGTATTTT CASSVKLGESTDTQYF
TRBJ1-4 - - TRBV20-1 TGCAGTGTTGGCGGTAATGAAAAACTGTTTTTT CSVGGNEKLFF
TRBJ1-5 - - TRBV5-6 TGTGCCAGCAGCCCGGGAGGGGCCCCTGGACAGCCCCAGCATTTT CASSPGGAPGQPQHF
TRBJ2-5 TRBD1 once TRBV28 TGTGCCAGCAGTCATCATGGGACAGGCCAAGAGACCCAGTACTTC CASSHHGTGQETQYF
TRBJ1-2 - - TRBV30 TGTGCCTGGAGACCGACAGTGCTGGGCTATGGCTACACCTTC CAWRPTVLGYGYTF
TRBJ1-2 TRBD1 - TRBV5-5 TGTGCCAGCAGCCCGAGCGGGGACAGTAGTGGCTACACCTTC CASSPSGDSSGYTF
TRBJ2-1 - - TRBV11-1 TGTGCCAGCACCGCGAAGGGGAGCTCCTACAATGAGCAGTTCTTC CASTAKGSSYNEQFF
TRBJ1-2 - - TRBV15 TGTGCCACCACCGAACCGGGACGGCATATCTATGGCTACACCTTC CATTEPGRHIYGYTF
TRBJ1-1 - - TRBV18 TGTGCCAGCTCACTCTTCGACACTGAAGCTTTCTTT CASSLFDTEAFF
TRBJ1-1 - - TRBV4-1 TGCGCCAGCAGCCCCAAGCTCCCTAATGGGCTGAACACTGAAGCTTTCTTT CASSPKLPNGLNTEAFF
TRBJ1-1 - - TRBV11-2 TGTGCCAGCAGCGGGATCCTGGTAGGGAACACTGAAGCTTTCTTT CASSGILVGNTEAFF
TRBJ2-5 - - TRBV29-1 TGCAGCGTGGACGGACGGGAAGAGACCCAGTACTTC CSVDGREETQYF
TRBJ1-1 - - TRBV5-5 TGTGCCAGCAGCTCTTCCGGGCGGCTAAACACTGAAGCTTTCTTT CASSSSGRLNTEAFF
TRBJ2-6 TRBD1 - TRBV7-2 TGTGCCAGCAGCCGGTGGGGACAGGTGTTGATCACTGGGGCCAACGTCCTGACTTTC CASSRWGQVLITGANVLTF
TRBJ1-2 - - TRBV7-8 TGTGCCAGCAGCTTAGTCGCAGACCCTAACTATGGCTACACCTTC CASSLVADPNYGYTF
TRBJ1-1 TRBD1 - TRBV27 TGTGCCAGCAGTCTAACAGGGGGCACTGAAGCTTTCTTT CASSLTGGTEAFF
TRBJ1-6 - - TRBV6-5 TGTGCCAGCACCACAGGACGTGGTAATTCACCCCTCCACTTT CASTTGRGNSPLHF
TRBJ2-3 - once TRBV11-1 TGTGCCAGCAGTCTGAATAACGCCGCAGATACGCAGTATTTT CASSLNNAADTQYF
TRBJ1-5 - - TRBV7-9 TGTGCCAGCAGCTTTACGGGACCCTACAATCAGCCCCAGCATTTT CASSFTGPYNQPQHF
TRBJ2-4 - once TRBV4-2 TGTGCCAGCAGCCAAGATGGGACATCGGGAGGCAAAAACATTCAGTACTTC CASSQDGTSGGKNIQYF
TRBJ1-4 - - TRBV19 TGTGCCAGTCGAGGGGACGGGGAAAAACTGTTTTTT CASRGDGEKLFF
TRBJ2-1 TRBD1 - TRBV5-1 TGCGCCAGCAGCTCACAGGGGGTGGGTGAGCAGTTCTTC CASSSQGVGEQFF
TRBJ1-2 - - TRBV7-9 TGTGCCAGCAGCCAATTGACGGGAGTTGGCTACACCTTC CASSQLTGVGYTF
TRBJ2-7 TRBD1 - TRBV10-3 TGTGCAATCAGCAGGAGGGGCGACAGGGGATCCTACGAGCAGTACTTC CAISRRGDRGSYEQYF
TRBJ1-2 TRBD1 - TRBV19 TGTGCCAGTACCACGGGACAGAATAGGATTAACTATGGCTACACCTTC CASTTGQNRINYGYTF
TRBJ1-3 - - TRBV7-2 TGTGCCAGCAGCTTTGGACGGGGAGGAAACACCATATATTTT CASSFGRGGNTIYF
TRBJ1-1 - - TRBV2 TGTGCCAGCAGGCCAGGGTTATACACTGAAGCTTTCTTT CASRPGLYTEAFF
TRBJ2-2 - - TRBV4-3 - CASSQGSGFGAGELFF
TRBJ2-7 TRBD2 - TRBV9 TGTGCCAGCAGCATCAGGGAGGGGACCTACGAGCAGTACTTC CASSIREGTYEQYF
TRBJ2-5 TRBD1 - TRBV5-1 TGCGCCAGCAGCATGGGACAGGGGGAAGAGACCCAGTACTTC CASSMGQGEETQYF
TRBJ2-7 - - TRBV14 TGTGCCAGCAGCCAAGACTCCGGAAGATCCTACGAGCAGTACTTC CASSQDSGRSYEQYF
TRBJ1-3 TRBD1 few TRBV9 TGTGCCAGCAGCGTAGAGGGGGCACCTGGAAACACCATATATTTT CASSVEGAPGNTIYF
TRBJ1-1 - - TRBV5-1 TGCGCCAGCAGCTTGGACAGAGTTACTGAAGCTTTCTTT CASSLDRVTEAFF
TRBJ1-1 - - TRBV5-6 TGTGCCAGCAGCTCTCGACAGATGAACACTGAAGCTTTCTTT CASSSRQMNTEAFF
TRBJ1-6 TRBD1 - TRBV4-2 TGTGCCAGCAGCCAAGAGGGGACAGCAGATTCACCCCTCCACTTT CASSQEGTADSPLHF
TRBJ1-2 - - TRBV7-2 TGTGCCAGCAGCTTAATGGGGGACCGCTATGGCTACACCTTC CASSLMGDRYGYTF
TRBJ1-1 - - TRBV18 TGTGCCAGCTCCCCTTTTATGAACACTGAAGCTTTCTTT CASSPFMNTEAFF
TRBJ2-5 TRBD1 - TRBV6-1 TGTGCCAGCAGTCCCGGGACAGCCCCCCAAGAGACCCAGTACTTC CASSPGTAPQETQYF